This TCR beta chain was identified in a study of blood T cell repertoires in COVID-19. Turning to the study itself: Acute and convalescent COVID-19 specimens originated in the United States, Italy and Spain. In each case, the material was cDNA or gDNA derived from T cells, B-cell-depleted T cells, or PBMCs.

This clone was counted a single time. Germline lookup yields CDR1 GTSNPN and CDR2 SVGIG (reference sequence). Trimming cost V 0 bases and J 2 bases, with 13 bases left between them. This CDR3 spans 16 amino acids. As processed by the authors: Amplified reference gene primers provided the basis for estimating nucleated cell counts. Assay used: immunoSEQ multiplex PCR; TCRdb lists only in-frame clones, some missing. From that table come the V and J calls and clone size; the DNA was used to work out D and trimming. The sample has hundreds of thousands of clones; approximately 90% are singletons. The sample consisted of peripheral blood. This sequence was found in a woman aged 50 to 60 who had recovered from COVID-19. This chain uses TRBV30 with TRBJ2-2; D is ambiguous. The CDR3 DNA reads TGTGCCTGGAGTGTACTGATCCCCATAAACACCGGGGAGCTGTTTTTT. It translates to CAWSVLIPINTGELFF.